This paragraph reports one TCR beta chain. The method was immunoSEQ multiplex PCR; TCRdb's version includes in-frame clones alone and lacks a portion of them. The table lists 300,000 or so clones, 70% to 90% of them singletons. The data are from a study of blood T cell repertoires in COVID-19. Study-level background: PBMCs, B-cell-depleted T cells, or T cells provided the cDNA or gDNA that made up the material.

Germline lookup yields CDR1 SGHRS and CDR2 YFSETQ. CDR3 length: 14 residues. Trimming removed 0 bases from V and 1 base from J, with 7 bases in between. The V call is TRBV5-1, the J call TRBJ1-1; D gene ambiguous. Material for sequencing was peripheral blood. The TCR was taken from a woman between 40 and 55 years old with acute or convalescent COVID-19. DNA of the CDR3: TGCGCCAGCAGCTTGGGGGCGACGAACACTGAAGCTTTCTTT. This sequence encodes CASSLGATNTEAFF.